This TCR beta chain was sequenced for a study of blood T cell repertoires in COVID-19. The trim removed 4 bases at V and 3 bases at J, leaving 11 bases unmatched. The V gene's germline CDR1 is SGHRS and CDR2 YFSETQ. CDR3 length: 18 residues. The method was immunoSEQ multiplex PCR; TCRdb's version includes in-frame clones alone and lacks a portion of them. The data contain some 250,000 clones, 91% of them singletons. This receptor was obtained from a human donor in a cohort exposed to, infected with or recovered from COVID-19 (not recorded which). The donor label of this sample is uncertain. What was sequenced was PBMCs or T cells enriched from blood (not recorded which). V gene TRBV5-1 combines with J gene TRBJ2-1; the match to TRBD2 covers 12 bases. CDR3 in DNA: TGCGCCAGCAGCCGTTTCCGACTAGCGGGGGAGAACTACAATGAGCAGTTCTTC. Its protein product is CASSRFRLAGENYNEQFF.